The next 24 T cell receptor beta chains were all read from a single sample in a study of radiotherapy plus CTLA-4 blockade in lung cancer listed by TCRdb under 2018. Library preparation employed the immunoSEQ multiplex PCR assay. As stored in TCRdb, this immuneACCESS dataset retains in-frame rearrangements with V and J assigned. A fraction of the clones does not appear; measured against another copy, unresolved V genes explain less than half of the discrepancy, and the remainder lacks a known reason. The sample records tens of thousands of clones, 73% of which are singletons. Roughly 4% of the sample belongs to the ten largest clones. The starting material was peripheral blood, obtained from a patient treated with radiotherapy plus ipilimumab. The receptors originated from a human donor with non-small cell lung cancer who had a complete response to radiotherapy plus ipilimumab.

The genes are TRBV16 and TRBJ1-2, with 7 bases aligning to TRBD1. The germline CDR1 and CDR2 sequences are KGHSY and FQNENV. V shed 1 base, J shed 0 bases, and the junction held 2 bases outside the gene matches. The CDR3 spans 15 residues. The CDR3 here is CASSQWDSANYGYTF. The CDR3 nucleotides are TGTGCCAGCAGCCAATGGGACAGCGCTAACTATGGCTACACCTTC.

This chain connects TRBV28 to TRBJ2-7; tentative D call: TRBD1 (5 bases). Germline loops: CDR1 MDHEN, CDR2 SYDVKM. Trimming cost V 2 bases and J 3 bases, with 11 bases left between them. The CDR3 sequence is 14 residues long. The CDR3 protein is CASSLARASYEQYF. In DNA, the CDR3 is TGTGCCAGCAGTTTAGCCAGGGCGAGCTACGAGCAGTACTTC. Drawing the rest from reference TRBV28 and TRBJ2-7, the complete variable domain is DVKVTQSSRYLVKRTGEKVFLECVQDMDHENMFWYRQDPGLGLRLIYFSYDVKMKEKGDIPEGYSVSREKKERFSLILESASTNQTSMYLCASSLARASYEQYFGPGTRLTVT.

In this sample, this clone is medium-sized. The V and J genes are TRBV4-3 and TRBJ1-6; 12 positions agree with TRBD1. This CDR3 region has 22 residues. Germline V gives CDR1 LGHNA, CDR2 YSLEER. The J segment lost 7 bases and the V segment lost 1 base, leaving 20 bases of the junction unmatched. This chain's CDR3 is CASSQGFWDRGRKGSGNSPLHF. Written as DNA, the CDR3 is TGCGCCAGCAGCCAAGGGTTTTGGGACAGGGGGCGAAAGGGTTCTGGGAATTCACCCCTCCACTTT.

V gene TRBV2 combines with J gene TRBJ1-2; the D gene is possibly TRBD1 (5 bases). CDR1 is SNHLY, CDR2 FYNNEI, per germline. The CDR3 totals 13 residues. V was trimmed by 8 bases and J by 4 bases, leaving 14 bases between them. CDR3 DNA sequence: TGTGCCAGCGACAGACAGTCCTTCTATGGCTACACCTTC. Translated: CASDRQSFYGYTF.

The CDR3 nucleotides are TGTGCCAGCAGCCCACCTCCCACAGGGGTCACTGAAGCTTTCTTT. Translated, it gives CASSPPPTGVTEAFF. The chain recombines TRBV5-4 with TRBJ1-1; 7 bases are shared with TRBD1. Losses at the gene ends were 4 bases for V and 4 bases for J; bases not matched to a gene: 10. The CDR3 extends over 15 amino acids. Germline assignment: CDR1 SGHNT and CDR2 YYREEE (reference sequence).

The V call is TRBV7-8, the J call TRBJ1-1, with unresolved D. The CDR3 sequence is 13 residues long. From germline, CDR1 is SGHVS and CDR2 FQNEAQ. Trimming left V 1 base short and J 1 base short, with 4 bases between. In nucleotides, the CDR3 is TGTGCCAGCAGCTTAGGGCAGAACACTGAAGCTTTCTTT. Its protein product is CASSLGQNTEAFF. Drawing the rest from reference TRBV7-8 and TRBJ1-1, the complete variable domain is GAGVSQSPRYKVAKRGQDVALRCDPISGHVSLFWYQQALGQGPEFLTYFQNEAQLDKSGLPSDRFFAERPEGSVSTLKIQRTQQEDSAVYLCASSLGQNTEAFFGQGTRLTVV.

The chain joins TRBV30 to TRBJ2-5; TRBD1 agrees at 10 bases. CDR3 length equals 15 residues. CDR1 GTSNPN and CDR2 SVGIG come from the germline V gene (reference sequence). V lost 5 bases, J lost 5 bases, and 11 bases stayed unmatched. This CDR3 reads CAWEKGTGATETQYF. CDR3 DNA: TGTGCCTGGGAAAAGGGGACAGGGGCAACGGAGACCCAGTACTTC.

The J gene is TRBJ2-3, the V gene TRBV18; the match to TRBD1 covers 9 bases. The CDR3 length is 14 residues. With 5 bases clipped from V and 1 base from J, the junction kept 1 base outside the gene matches. CDR1 and CDR2 (germline): KGHSH, LQKENI. The CDR3 is CASSRDRGTDTQYF. The CDR3 DNA follows: TGTGCCAGCTCAAGGGACAGGGGCACAGATACGCAGTATTTT.

The J gene is TRBJ2-3, the V gene TRBV5-1; D might be TRBD1 (5 bases). V lost 3 bases, J lost 3 bases, and 8 bases lay in between. The CDR3 is 13 residues long. The germline gives CDR1 SGHRS, CDR2 YFSETQ. The CDR3: CASSSQGTDTQYF. CDR3 DNA sequence: TGCGCCAGCAGCTCGCAGGGAACAGATACGCAGTATTTT.

The chain couples TRBV4-1 to TRBJ1-1; D gene ambiguous. Trimming stripped 1 base from V and 5 bases from J, with 14 bases between. This CDR3 spans 15 amino acids. In germline, CDR1 is MGHRA, CDR2 YSYEKL. CDR3 nucleotides: TGCGCCAGCAGCCAAGCTCGACTGATTGAGACTGAAGCTTTCTTT. Translated, it gives CASSQARLIETEAFF.

J is TRBJ1-2 and V is TRBV4-1; D might be TRBD1 (5 bases). This CDR3 contains 15 residues. V was shortened by 0 bases and J by 8 bases, with 16 bases between the two germline ends. Germline V gene lookup returns CDR1 MGHRA and CDR2 YSYEKL. CDR3 nucleotide sequence: TGCGCCAGCAGCCAAGAATTTGGCAGGGAATTCGGCTACACCTTC. Translated, it gives CASSQEFGREFGYTF.

The chain combines TRBV2 with TRBJ2-3; D gene unclear. Germline CDR1 and CDR2: SNHLY and FYNNEI. Deletions cut 7 bases from V and 0 bases from J, with 11 bases between. This CDR3 spans 14 amino acids. DNA of the CDR3: TGTGCCAGCACGCCAGACTCTAGCACAGATACGCAGTATTTT. Protein product: CASTPDSSTDTQYF. Together with reference TRBV2 and TRBJ2-3, the CDR3 gives the full variable domain: EPEVTQTPSHQVTQMGQEVILRCVPISNHLYFYWYRQILGQKVEFLVSFYNNEISEKSEIFDDQFSVERPDGSNFTLKIRSTKLEDSAMYFCASTPDSSTDTQYFGPGTRLTVL.

This rearrangement joins TRBV29-1 to TRBJ2-5; 9 positions agree with TRBD1. V gave up 8 bases and J gave up 1 base; unmatched junction bases: 5. CDR1 and CDR2 from the germline V gene are SQVTM and ANQGSEA. This CDR3 contains 13 residues. CDR3 DNA sequence: TGCAGCCTCATACAGGGGGCCCAAGAGACCCAGTACTTC. Encoded protein: CSLIQGAQETQYF. The full variable domain, in which reference TRBV29-1 and TRBJ2-5 provide the parts outside the CDR3, is SAVISQKPSRDICQRGTSLTIQCQVDSQVTMMFWYRQQPGQSLTLIATANQGSEATYESGFVIDKFPISRPNLTFSTLTVSNMSPEDSSIYLCSLIQGAQETQYFGPGTRLLVL.

The J gene is TRBJ1-4, the V gene TRBV28; 8 positions agree with TRBD1. V shed 4 bases, J shed 9 bases, and the junction held 7 bases outside the gene matches. This CDR3 comprises 14 residues. CDR1 and CDR2 from the germline V gene are MDHEN and SYDVKM. The CDR3 bases are TGTGCCAGCAGTTCACAGGGGGTGTCTCAAAAACTGTTTTTT. This translates into CASSSQGVSQKLFF.

The rearrangement links TRBV29-1 to TRBJ2-5; the match to TRBD2 covers 11 bases. CDR1 and CDR2 from the germline V gene are SQVTM and ANQGSEA. J lost 4 bases, V lost 7 bases, and 5 bases had no gene match. The CDR3 is 13 residues long. Here the CDR3 DNA reads TGCAGCGCCTCCGGGACTAGCGGAGAGACCCAGTACTTC. It encodes CSASGTSGETQYF.

V and J are TRBV5-1 and TRBJ2-5, with D possibly TRBD1 on 6 matching bases. Germline assignment: CDR1 SGHRS and CDR2 YFSETQ. This CDR3 comprises 14 residues. V lost 4 bases and J lost 3, with 13 bases in between. CDR3 coding DNA: TGCGCCAGCAGCCCCGGGACATACAAAGAGACCCAGTACTTC. Its protein is CASSPGTYKETQYF. Full variable domain (rest looked up from reference TRBV5-1 and TRBJ2-5): KAGVTQTPRYLIKTRGQQVTLSCSPISGHRSVSWYQQTPGQGLQFLFEYFSETQRNKGNFPGRFSGRQFSNSRSEMNVSTLELGDSALYLCASSPGTYKETQYFGPGTRLLVL.

This clone showed up just once. This chain links TRBV11-3 with TRBJ2-7, with TRBD2 matching over 13 bases. V was clipped by 4 bases and J by 0 bases; unmatched bases: 9. In germline, CDR1 is SGHNT, CDR2 YENEEA. CDR3 size: 18 residues. Here the CDR3 reads CASSSSPGLAGVSYEQYF. The CDR3 DNA is TGTGCCAGCAGCTCCTCACCAGGACTAGCGGGGGTCTCCTACGAGCAGTACTTC.

The rearrangement uses TRBV5-1 and TRBJ2-7; TRBD2 matches 7 bases. The junction had 10 bases not matched to a gene; V was cut back by 4 bases and J by 3 bases. CDR1 is SGHRS, CDR2 YFSETQ, per germline. This CDR3 spans 15 amino acids. This CDR3 is CASSGGGGGLYEQYF. The CDR3 DNA is TGCGCCAGCAGCGGGGGGGGAGGCGGGCTCTACGAGCAGTACTTC.

The chain links TRBV29-1 to TRBJ1-5; D might be TRBD1 (6 bases). This CDR3 is built from 14 residues. Germline lookup yields CDR1 SQVTM and CDR2 ANQGSEA. Trimming left V 5 bases short and J 0 bases short, with 11 bases between. CDR3 in amino acids: CSVTGTDSNQPQHF. CDR3 DNA sequence: TGCAGCGTTACAGGGACGGATAGCAATCAGCCCCAGCATTTT.

The CDR3 bases are TGTGCCAGCAGCTACGGGACAGAATCCTACGAGCAGTACTTC. Its translation: CASSYGTESYEQYF. The chain employs TRBV5-5 and TRBJ2-7, with TRBD1 matching over 7 bases. This CDR3 has 14 residues. CDR1 is SGHKS and CDR2 is YYEKEE in the germline V gene (reference sequence). The V and J ends lost 3 bases and 1 base, in that order; junction bases with no gene match: 4.

This clone came up once. The chain couples TRBV4-3 to TRBJ2-7; 12 nucleotides agree with TRBD2. This CDR3 is built from 16 residues. Germline V gives CDR1 LGHNA, CDR2 YSLEER. The junction had 3 bases not matched to a gene; V was cut back by 3 bases and J by 0 bases. CDR3 in DNA: TGCGCCAGCAGCCACAGGACTAGCGGGACCTCCTACGAGCAGTACTTC. Protein: CASSHRTSGTSYEQYF.

The V and J genes are TRBV9 and TRBJ1-2; D ambiguous. The germline V and J ends were trimmed by 3 bases and 5 bases, with 11 bases remaining between them. The CDR3 covers 13 residues. Germline lookup yields CDR1 SGDLS and CDR2 YYNGEE. This chain's CDR3 is CASSATAEYGYTF. The DNA for the CDR3 is TGTGCCAGCAGCGCAACAGCGGAATATGGCTACACCTTC. Looking up the rest from reference TRBV9 and TRBJ1-2 gives the full variable domain: DSGVTQTPKHLITATGQRVTLRCSPRSGDLSVYWYQQSLDQGLQFLIQYYNGEERAKGNILERFSAQQFPDLHSELNLSSLELGDSALYFCASSATAEYGYTFGSGTRLTVV.

This clone was picked up one time. The rearrangement links TRBV28 to TRBJ2-5, with 7 nucleotides matching TRBD2. The CDR3 totals 15 residues. Trimming took 3 bases from V and 5 from J; bases not matched to a gene: 9. Germline CDR1 is MDHEN and CDR2 is SYDVKM. The CDR3 here is CASSFSALGGETQYF. CDR3 sequence (DNA): TGTGCCAGCAGTTTCTCAGCCCTCGGGGGGGAGACCCAGTACTTC.

The genes are TRBV7-9 and TRBJ2-1, with 8 bases aligning to TRBD1. CDR1 is SEHNR, CDR2 FQNEAQ, per germline (reference sequence). CDR3 length: 15 residues. Trimming at V came to 5 bases and at J to 6 bases, leaving 9 bases not matched to a gene. The CDR3 sequence: CASSDPGGAGNEQFF. Written as DNA, the CDR3 is TGTGCCAGCAGCGACCCAGGGGGCGCGGGCAATGAGCAGTTCTTC.